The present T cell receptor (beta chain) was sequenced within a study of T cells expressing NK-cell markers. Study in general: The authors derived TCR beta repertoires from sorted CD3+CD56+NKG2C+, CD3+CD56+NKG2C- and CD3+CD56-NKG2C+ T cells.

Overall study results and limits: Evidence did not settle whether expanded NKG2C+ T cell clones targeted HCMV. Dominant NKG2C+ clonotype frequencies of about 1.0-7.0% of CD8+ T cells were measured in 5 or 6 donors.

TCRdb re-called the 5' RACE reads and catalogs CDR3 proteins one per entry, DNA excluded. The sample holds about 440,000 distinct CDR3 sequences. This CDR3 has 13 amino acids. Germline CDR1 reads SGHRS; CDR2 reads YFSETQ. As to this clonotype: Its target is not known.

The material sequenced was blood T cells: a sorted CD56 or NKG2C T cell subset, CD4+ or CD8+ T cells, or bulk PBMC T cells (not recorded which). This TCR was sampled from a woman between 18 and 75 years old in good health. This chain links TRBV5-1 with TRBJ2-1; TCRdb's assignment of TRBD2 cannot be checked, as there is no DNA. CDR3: CASSRGLGYEQFF.